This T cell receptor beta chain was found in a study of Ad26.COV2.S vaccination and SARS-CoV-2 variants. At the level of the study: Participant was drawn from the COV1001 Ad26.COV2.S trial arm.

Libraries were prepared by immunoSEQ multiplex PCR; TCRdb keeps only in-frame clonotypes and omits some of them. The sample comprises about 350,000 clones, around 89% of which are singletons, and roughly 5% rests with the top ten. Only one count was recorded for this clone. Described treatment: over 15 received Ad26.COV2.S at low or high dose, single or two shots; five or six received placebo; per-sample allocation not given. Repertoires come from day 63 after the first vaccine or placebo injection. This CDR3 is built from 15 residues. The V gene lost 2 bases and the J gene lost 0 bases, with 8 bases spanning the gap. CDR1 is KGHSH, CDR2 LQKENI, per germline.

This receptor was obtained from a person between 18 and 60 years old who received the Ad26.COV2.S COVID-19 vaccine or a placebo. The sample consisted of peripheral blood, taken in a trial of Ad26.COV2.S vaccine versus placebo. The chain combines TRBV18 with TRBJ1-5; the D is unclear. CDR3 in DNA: TGTGCCAGCTCACCATTGGGGTTTAGCAATCAGCCCCAGCATTTT. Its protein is CASSPLGFSNQPQHF. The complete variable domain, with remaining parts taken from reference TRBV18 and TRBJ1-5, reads NAGVMQNPRHLVRRRGQEARLRCSPMKGHSHVYWYRQLPEEGLKFMVYLQKENIIDESGMPKERFSAEFPKEGPSILRIQQVVRGDSAAYFCASSPLGFSNQPQHFGDGTRLSIL.